This T cell receptor beta chain was sequenced in a study of PD-1 blockade in mismatch repair-deficient tumors. As for the study in general: Enrolled about 2012-2016, patients had progressing, pretreated mismatch repair-deficient cancers of around 12 types. Study-wide points: After pembrolizumab, tumor-resident clones rose rapidly, then generally contracted before radiologic responses.

The trim removed 3 bases at V and 5 bases at J, leaving 6 bases unmatched. This CDR3 is built from 15 residues. Germline V lookup: CDR1 MGHDK, CDR2 SYGVNS. Of note for this clone: Its specificity is not known.

The TCR-sequenced patients were a few responders to pembrolizumab. TCRdb's table, derived via immunoSEQ multiplex PCR, lists solely in-frame clones and lacks some. Of approximately 25,000 clones in the sample, nearly 85% were seen once. This TCR was recovered from an adult with mismatch repair-deficient cancer. V is TRBV25-1 and J is TRBJ2-5, with TRBD2 matching over 10 bases. This specimen consisted of peripheral blood, obtained 12 weeks after starting pembrolizumab. This CDR3 reads CASSDPATSGETQYF. Written as DNA, the CDR3 is TGTGCCAGCAGTGACCCTGCGACTAGCGGGGAGACCCAGTACTTC.